This T cell receptor (beta chain) is from a study of response to subunit inactivated influenza vaccine. Overall study findings and caveats: There was a suggestion from the authors that each seasonal influenza vaccination recruits few new T cells.

TCRdb ran MiXCR on the RT-PCR reads and lists one entry per CDR3 protein. The sample lists more than 450,000 distinct CDR3 sequences, 10% to 15% seen once, with 10% in the top ten. Deletions cut 6 bases from V and 0 bases from J, with 19 bases between. The CDR3 is made up of 16 amino acids. From germline, CDR1 is DFQATT and CDR2 SNEGSKA (reference sequence). This clonotype came up a few times. Antigen unknown. The TCR originated in a man aged 50-59 years who received an inactivated influenza vaccine. This sequence joins TRBV20-1 and TRBJ2-3, with D perhaps TRBD2 (5 bases). The input for sequencing was PBMCs from blood, taken on the day of vaccination. Written as DNA, the CDR3 is TGCAGTGCGTCAGGCGCGGGCAGCACTAGCACAGATACGCAGTATTTT. Its protein is CSASGAGSTSTDTQYF.